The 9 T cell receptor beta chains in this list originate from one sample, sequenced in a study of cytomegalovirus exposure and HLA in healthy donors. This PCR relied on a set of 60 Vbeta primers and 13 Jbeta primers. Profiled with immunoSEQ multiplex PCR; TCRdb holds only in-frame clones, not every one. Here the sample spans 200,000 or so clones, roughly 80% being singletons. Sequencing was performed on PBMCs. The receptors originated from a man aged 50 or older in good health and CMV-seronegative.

The CDR3 reads CASSLSGGFTDTQYF. CDR3 sequence (DNA): TGTGCCAGCAGTCTTAGCGGGGGCTTCACAGATACGCAGTATTTT. The chain recombines TRBV6-5 with TRBJ2-3; 9 bases map to TRBD2. CDR3 length: 15 residues. With V trimmed by 5 bases and J by 2 bases, 5 bases remained unmatched. Germline CDR1 is MNHEY and CDR2 is SVGAGI.

Written as DNA, the CDR3 is TGTGCCTGGAGTGTAATGAGTAGCGGGGGGCCGTCCTACGAGCAGTACTTC. Amino acid sequence: CAWSVMSSGGPSYEQYF. The chain uses TRBV30 and TRBJ2-5; 10 bases are shared with TRBD2. The J call may be incorrect, as the DNA end agrees better with TRBJ2-7. Per the germline V gene, CDR1 is GTSNPN and CDR2 is SVGIG (reference sequence). This CDR3 has 17 residues.

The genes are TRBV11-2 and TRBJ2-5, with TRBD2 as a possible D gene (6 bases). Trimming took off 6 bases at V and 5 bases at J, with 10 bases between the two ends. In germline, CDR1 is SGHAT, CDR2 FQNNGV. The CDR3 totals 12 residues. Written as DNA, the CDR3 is TGTGCCAGCAGTCCAAGCGGGGAGACCCAGTACTTC. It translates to CASSPSGETQYF.

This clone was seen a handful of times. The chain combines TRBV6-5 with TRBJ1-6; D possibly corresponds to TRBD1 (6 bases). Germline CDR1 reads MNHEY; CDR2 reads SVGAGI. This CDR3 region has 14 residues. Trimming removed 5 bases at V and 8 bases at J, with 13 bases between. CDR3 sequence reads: CASSEREGDSPLHF. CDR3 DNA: TGTGCCAGCAGTGAAAGGGAGGGGGATTCACCCCTCCACTTT.

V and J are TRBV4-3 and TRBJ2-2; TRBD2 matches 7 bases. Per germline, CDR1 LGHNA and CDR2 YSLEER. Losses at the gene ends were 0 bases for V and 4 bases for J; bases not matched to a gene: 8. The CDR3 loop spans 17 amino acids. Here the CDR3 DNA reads TGCGCCAGCAGCCAAGATCCGGGAGGACGAAGCACCGGGGAGCTGTTTTTT. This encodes CASSQDPGGRSTGELFF.

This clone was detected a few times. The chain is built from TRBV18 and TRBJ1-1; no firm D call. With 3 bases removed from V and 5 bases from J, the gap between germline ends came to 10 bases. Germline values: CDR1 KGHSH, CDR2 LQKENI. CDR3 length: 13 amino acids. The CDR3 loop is CASSPDWRTEAFF. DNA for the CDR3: TGTGCCAGCTCACCGGACTGGAGGACTGAAGCTTTCTTT.

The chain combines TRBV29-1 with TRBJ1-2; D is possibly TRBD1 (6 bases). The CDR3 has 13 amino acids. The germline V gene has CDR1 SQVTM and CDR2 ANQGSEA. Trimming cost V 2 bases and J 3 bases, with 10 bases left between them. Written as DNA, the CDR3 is TGCAGCGTTGAACAGGGGACCCACTATGGCTACACCTTC. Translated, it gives CSVEQGTHYGYTF.

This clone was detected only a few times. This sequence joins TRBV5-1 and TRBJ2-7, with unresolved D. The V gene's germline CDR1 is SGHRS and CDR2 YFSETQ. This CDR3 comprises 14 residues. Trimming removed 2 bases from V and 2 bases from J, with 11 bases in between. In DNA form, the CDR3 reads TGCGCCAGCAGCTTCTCTATACTCCCCTACGAGCAGTACTTC. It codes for CASSFSILPYEQYF.

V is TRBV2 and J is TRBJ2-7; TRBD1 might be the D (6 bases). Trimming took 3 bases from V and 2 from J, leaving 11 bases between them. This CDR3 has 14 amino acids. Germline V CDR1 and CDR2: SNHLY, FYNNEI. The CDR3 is CASSESGEPYEQYF. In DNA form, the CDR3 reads TGTGCCAGCAGTGAGTCAGGGGAACCCTACGAGCAGTACTTC.